This T cell receptor beta chain is drawn from a study of blood T cell repertoires in COVID-19. In the study overall: Sources were T cells, B-cell-depleted T cells, or PBMCs; the material itself was cDNA or gDNA.

The germline CDR1 and CDR2 sequences are GTSNPN and SVGIG (reference sequence). Trimming took 4 bases from V and 8 from J; bases not matched to a gene: 7. The CDR3 is made up of 14 amino acids. In the original analysis: Amplification of reference gene primers was used by the study to estimate nucleated cell counts. Only in-frame clones appear in the TCRdb table, and some are missing; sequencing was by immunoSEQ multiplex PCR. V and J calls and clone size are given by that table; D and trimming were obtained from the DNA. The sample shows some 30,000 clones, 80% to 90% of them seen only once. This receptor was obtained from a woman older than 75 with active or convalescent COVID-19. Specimen: peripheral blood. The chain combines TRBV30 with TRBJ1-4, with TRBD1 matching 10 bases. The CDR3 reads CAWTPGQGKEKLFF. In nucleotides, the CDR3 is TGTGCCTGGACCCCGGGACAGGGGAAGGAAAAACTGTTTTTT.